This TCR beta chain was identified during a study of T cells in Graves' hyperthyroidism and ophthalmopathy. Points from the study as a whole: In the analysis, a 13 V-J model separated ophthalmopathy from stable hyperthyroidism. Among clonotypes expanded in thyroid above 0.001, most were also found in blood.

CDR3 length: 14 amino acids. Trimming removed 2 bases from V and 4 bases from J; junction bases left unmatched: 3. CDR1 and CDR2 (germline): ENHRY, SYGVKD. The study left out patients who had uncontrolled infection, other autoimmune disease, pregnancy or lactation. The diagnoses drew upon clinical symptoms, serum thyroxine and TRAb, thyroid ultrasound and orbital computed tomography. Using RNA transcripts as the source, TCR beta CDR3 regions were amplified. The primer set for the first-round RT-PCR of the TCR CDR3 was HTBI. TCRdb analysed the multiplex PCR reads with MiXCR anew, one entry per CDR3 protein. This sample has roughly 500,000 distinct CDR3 sequences, with approximately 22% found just once. Many counts were recorded for this clonotype. What it binds is unknown.

Sequencing was performed on blood. The V gene is TRBV10-3, the J gene TRBJ1-1, with TRBD1 identical over 8 bases. This receptor was identified in a woman in her seventies with Graves' ophthalmopathy. This CDR3 is CAISEGGTGTEAFF. In DNA form, the CDR3 reads TGTGCCATCAGTGAGGGTGGGACAGGCACTGAAGCTTTCTTT.